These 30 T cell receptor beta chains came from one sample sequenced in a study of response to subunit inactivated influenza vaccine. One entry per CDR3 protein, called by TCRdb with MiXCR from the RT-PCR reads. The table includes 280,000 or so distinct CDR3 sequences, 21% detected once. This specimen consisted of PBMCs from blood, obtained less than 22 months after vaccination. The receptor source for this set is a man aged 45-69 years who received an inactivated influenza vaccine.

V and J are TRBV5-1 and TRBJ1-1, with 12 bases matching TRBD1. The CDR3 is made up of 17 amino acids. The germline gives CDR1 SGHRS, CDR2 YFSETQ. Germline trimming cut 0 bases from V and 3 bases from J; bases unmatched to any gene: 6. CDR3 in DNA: TGCGCCAGCAGCTTGGGGGGGACAGGGGGCGCGGACACTGAAGCTTTCTTT. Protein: CASSLGGTGGADTEAFF.

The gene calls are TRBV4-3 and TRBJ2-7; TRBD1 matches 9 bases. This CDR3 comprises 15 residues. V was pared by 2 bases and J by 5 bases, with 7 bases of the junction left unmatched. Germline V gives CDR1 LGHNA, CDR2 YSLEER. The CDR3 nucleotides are TGCGCCAGCAGCCAACTGGGACAGGGAATCCACGAGCAGTACTTC. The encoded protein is CASSQLGQGIHEQYF.

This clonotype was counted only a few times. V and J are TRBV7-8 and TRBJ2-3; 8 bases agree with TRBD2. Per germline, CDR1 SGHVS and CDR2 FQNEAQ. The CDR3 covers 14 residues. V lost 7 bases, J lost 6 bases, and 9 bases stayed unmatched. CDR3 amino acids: CASNRLASGDTQYF. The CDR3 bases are TGTGCCAGCAACCGACTAGCGAGCGGGGATACGCAGTATTTT.

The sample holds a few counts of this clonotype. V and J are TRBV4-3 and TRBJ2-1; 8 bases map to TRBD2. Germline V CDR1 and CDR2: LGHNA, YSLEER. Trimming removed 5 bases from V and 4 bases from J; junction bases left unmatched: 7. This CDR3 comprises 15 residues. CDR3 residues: CASSSVAGMYNEQFF. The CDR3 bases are TGCGCCAGCAGCTCAGTAGCGGGGATGTACAATGAGCAGTTCTTC.

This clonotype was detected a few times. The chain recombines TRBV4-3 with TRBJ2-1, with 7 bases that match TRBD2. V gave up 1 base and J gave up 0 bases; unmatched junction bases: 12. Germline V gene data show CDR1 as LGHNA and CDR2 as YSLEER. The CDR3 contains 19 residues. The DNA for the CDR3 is TGCGCCAGCAGCCAAGGTGGAGGGAGCGGGGCCAGCTCCTACAATGAGCAGTTCTTC. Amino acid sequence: CASSQGGGSGASSYNEQFF.

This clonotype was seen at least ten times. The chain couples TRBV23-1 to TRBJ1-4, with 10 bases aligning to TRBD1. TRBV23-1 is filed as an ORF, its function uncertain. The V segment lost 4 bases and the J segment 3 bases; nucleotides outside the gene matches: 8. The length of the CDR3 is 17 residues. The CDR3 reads CASSPYGTGASNEKLFF. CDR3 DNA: TGCGCCAGCAGTCCCTACGGGACAGGGGCATCTAATGAAAAACTGTTTTTT.

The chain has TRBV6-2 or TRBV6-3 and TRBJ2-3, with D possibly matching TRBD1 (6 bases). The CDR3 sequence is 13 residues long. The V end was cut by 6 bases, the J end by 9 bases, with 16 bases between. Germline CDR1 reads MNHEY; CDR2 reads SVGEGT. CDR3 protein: CASSPTRGGTQYF. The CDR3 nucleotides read TGTGCCAGCAGCCCAACTAGAGGGGGAACGCAGTATTTT.

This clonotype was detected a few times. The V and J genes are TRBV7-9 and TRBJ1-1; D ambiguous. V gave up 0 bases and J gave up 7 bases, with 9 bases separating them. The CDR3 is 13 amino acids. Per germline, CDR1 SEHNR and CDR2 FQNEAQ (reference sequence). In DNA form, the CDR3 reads TGTGCCAGCAGCTTAGCGATAGGGAATGAAGCTTTCTTT. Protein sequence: CASSLAIGNEAFF.

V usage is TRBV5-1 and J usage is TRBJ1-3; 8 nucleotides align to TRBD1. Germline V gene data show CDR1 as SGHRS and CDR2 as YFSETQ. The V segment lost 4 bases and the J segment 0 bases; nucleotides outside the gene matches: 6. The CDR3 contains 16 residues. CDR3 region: CASSAGQANSGNTIYF. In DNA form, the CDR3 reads TGCGCCAGCAGCGCGGGACAGGCGAACTCTGGAAACACCATATATTTT.

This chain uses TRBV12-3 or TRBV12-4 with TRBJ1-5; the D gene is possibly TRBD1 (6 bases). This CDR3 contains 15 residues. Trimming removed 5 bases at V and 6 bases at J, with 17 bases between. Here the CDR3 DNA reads TGTGCCAGCAGTCGCACAGGGATAACGGGTCAGCCCCAGCATTTT. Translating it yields CASSRTGITGQPQHF.

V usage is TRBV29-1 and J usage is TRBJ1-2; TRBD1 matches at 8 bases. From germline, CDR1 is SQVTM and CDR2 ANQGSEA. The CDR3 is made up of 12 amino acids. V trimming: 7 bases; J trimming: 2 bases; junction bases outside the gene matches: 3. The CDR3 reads CSGGDRNYGYTF. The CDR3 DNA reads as TGCAGCGGGGGGGACAGGAACTATGGCTACACCTTC.

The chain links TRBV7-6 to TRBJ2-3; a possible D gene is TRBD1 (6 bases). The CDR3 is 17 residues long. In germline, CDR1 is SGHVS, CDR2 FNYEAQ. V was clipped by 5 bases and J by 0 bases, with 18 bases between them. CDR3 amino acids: CASSILRRTASTDTQYF. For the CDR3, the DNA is TGTGCCAGCAGCATACTACGAAGGACAGCTAGCACAGATACGCAGTATTTT.

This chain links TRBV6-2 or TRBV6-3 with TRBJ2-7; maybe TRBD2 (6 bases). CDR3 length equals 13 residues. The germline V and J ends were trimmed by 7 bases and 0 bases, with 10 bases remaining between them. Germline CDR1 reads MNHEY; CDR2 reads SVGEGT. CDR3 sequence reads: CASIGRSSYEQYF. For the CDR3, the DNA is TGTGCCAGCATAGGGAGGAGCTCCTACGAGCAGTACTTC.

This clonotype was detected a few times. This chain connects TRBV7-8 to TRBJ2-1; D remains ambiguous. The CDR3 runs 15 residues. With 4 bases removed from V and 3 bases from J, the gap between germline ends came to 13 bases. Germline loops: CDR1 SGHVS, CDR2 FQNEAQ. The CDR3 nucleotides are TGTGCCAGCAGCTCAAGCAGGCTAAACTACAATGAGCAGTTCTTC. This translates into CASSSSRLNYNEQFF.

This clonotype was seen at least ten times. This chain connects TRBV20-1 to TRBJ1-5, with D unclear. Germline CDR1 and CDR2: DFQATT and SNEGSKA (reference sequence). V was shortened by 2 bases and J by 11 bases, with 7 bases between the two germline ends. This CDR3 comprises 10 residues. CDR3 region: CSARRESQHF. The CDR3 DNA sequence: TGCAGTGCTAGACGGGAATCCCAGCATTTT.

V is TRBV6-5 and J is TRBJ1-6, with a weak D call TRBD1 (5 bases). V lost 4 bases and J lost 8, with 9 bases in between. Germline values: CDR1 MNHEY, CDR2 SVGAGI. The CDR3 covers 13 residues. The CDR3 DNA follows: TGTGCCAGCAGTTCGGGGACTCATTCACCCCTCCACTTT. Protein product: CASSSGTHSPLHF.

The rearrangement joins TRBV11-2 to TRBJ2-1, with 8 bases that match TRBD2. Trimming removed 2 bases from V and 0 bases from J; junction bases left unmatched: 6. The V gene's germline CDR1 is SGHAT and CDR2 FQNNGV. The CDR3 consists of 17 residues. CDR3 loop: CASSLNGGASSYNEQFF. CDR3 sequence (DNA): TGTGCCAGCAGCTTAAACGGGGGGGCGAGCTCCTACAATGAGCAGTTCTTC. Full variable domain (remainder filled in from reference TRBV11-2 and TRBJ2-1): EAGVAQSPRYKIIEKRQSVAFWCNPISGHATLYWYQQILGQGPKLLIQFQNNGVVDDSQLPKDRFSAERLKGVDSTLKIQPAKLEDSAVYLCASSLNGGASSYNEQFFGPGTRLTVL.

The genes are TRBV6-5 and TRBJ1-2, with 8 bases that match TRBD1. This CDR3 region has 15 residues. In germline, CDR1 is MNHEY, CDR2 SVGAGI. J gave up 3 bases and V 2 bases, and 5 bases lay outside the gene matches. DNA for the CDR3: TGTGCCAGCAGTTACACCCAGGGGGCCTACTATGGCTACACCTTC. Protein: CASSYTQGAYYGYTF.

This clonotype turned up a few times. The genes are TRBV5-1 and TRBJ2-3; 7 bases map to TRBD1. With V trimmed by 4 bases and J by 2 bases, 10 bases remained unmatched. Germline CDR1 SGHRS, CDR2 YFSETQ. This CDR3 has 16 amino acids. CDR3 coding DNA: TGCGCCAGCAGCAGATCTTTGACAGGGCCCACAGATACGCAGTATTTT. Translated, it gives CASSRSLTGPTDTQYF.

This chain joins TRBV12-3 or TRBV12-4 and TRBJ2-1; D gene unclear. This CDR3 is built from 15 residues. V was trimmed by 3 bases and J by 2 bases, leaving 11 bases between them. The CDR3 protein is CASSFVIAAYNEQFF. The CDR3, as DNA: TGTGCCAGCAGTTTTGTAATAGCAGCCTACAATGAGCAGTTCTTC.

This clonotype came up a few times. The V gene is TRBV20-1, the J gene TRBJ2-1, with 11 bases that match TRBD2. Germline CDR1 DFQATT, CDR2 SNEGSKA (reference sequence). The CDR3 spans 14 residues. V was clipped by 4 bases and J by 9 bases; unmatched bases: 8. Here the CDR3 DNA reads TGCAGTGCTATGGGGAGACTAGCGGGAATTGAGCAGTTCTTC. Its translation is CSAMGRLAGIEQFF.

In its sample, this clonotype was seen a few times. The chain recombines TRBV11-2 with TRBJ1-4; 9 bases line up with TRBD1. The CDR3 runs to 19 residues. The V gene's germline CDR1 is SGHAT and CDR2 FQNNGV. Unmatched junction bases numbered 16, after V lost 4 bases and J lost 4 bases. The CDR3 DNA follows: TGTGCCAGCAGCTCACCCCGGGGGACAGGGCCTTCGATTAATGAAAAACTGTTTTTT. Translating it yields CASSSPRGTGPSINEKLFF.

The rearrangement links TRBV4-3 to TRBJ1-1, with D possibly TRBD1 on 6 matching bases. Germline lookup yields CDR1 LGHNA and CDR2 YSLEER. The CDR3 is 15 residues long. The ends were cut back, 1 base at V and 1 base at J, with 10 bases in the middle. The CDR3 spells CASSQGYRENTEAFF. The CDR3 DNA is TGCGCCAGCAGCCAAGGTTACAGGGAGAACACTGAAGCTTTCTTT.

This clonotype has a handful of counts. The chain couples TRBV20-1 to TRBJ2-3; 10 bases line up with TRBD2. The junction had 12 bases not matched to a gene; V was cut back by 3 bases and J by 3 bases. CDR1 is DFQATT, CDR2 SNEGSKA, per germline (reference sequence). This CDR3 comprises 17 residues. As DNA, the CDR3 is TGCAGTGCTAGCTCAGGTTCTAGCGGGAGCCGGACAGATACGCAGTATTTT. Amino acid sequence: CSASSGSSGSRTDTQYF.

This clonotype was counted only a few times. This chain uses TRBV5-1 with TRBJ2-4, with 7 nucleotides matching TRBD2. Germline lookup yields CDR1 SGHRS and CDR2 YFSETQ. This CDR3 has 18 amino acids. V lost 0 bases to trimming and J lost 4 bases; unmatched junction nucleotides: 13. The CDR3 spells CASSLGDTLREQKNIQYF. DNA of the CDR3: TGCGCCAGCAGCTTGGGCGATACTTTGCGGGAGCAGAAAAACATTCAGTACTTC. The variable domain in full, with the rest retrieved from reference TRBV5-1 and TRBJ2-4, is KAGVTQTPRYLIKTRGQQVTLSCSPISGHRSVSWYQQTPGQGLQFLFEYFSETQRNKGNFPGRFSGRQFSNSRSEMNVSTLELGDSALYLCASSLGDTLREQKNIQYFGAGTRLSVL.

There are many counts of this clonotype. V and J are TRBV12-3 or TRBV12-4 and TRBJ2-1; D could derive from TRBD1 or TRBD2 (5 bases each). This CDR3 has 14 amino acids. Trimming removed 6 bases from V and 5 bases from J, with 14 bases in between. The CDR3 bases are TGTGCCAGCAGACCGGGACGGAAGAACAATGAGCAGTTCTTC. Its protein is CASRPGRKNNEQFF.

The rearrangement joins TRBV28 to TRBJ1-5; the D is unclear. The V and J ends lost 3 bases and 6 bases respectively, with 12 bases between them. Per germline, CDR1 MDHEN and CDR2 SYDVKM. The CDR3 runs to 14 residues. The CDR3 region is CASSLLVAVQPQHF. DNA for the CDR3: TGTGCCAGCAGTTTGTTAGTAGCGGTTCAGCCCCAGCATTTT.

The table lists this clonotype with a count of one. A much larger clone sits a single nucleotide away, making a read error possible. This chain's CDR3 is CANSLGITSTDTQYF. In nucleotides, the CDR3 is TGTGCCAACAGCCTTGGGATAACTAGCACAGATACGCAGTATTTT. The chain combines TRBV7-2 with TRBJ2-3; no clear D. The CDR3 is 15 residues long. Looked up from germline, CDR1 is SGHTA and CDR2 is FQGNSA. Filled out from reference TRBV7-2 and TRBJ2-3, the complete variable domain reads GAGVSQSPSNKVTEKGKDVELRCDPISGHTALYWYRQSLGQGLEFLIYFQGNSAPDKSGLPSDRFSAERTGGSVSTLTIQRTQQEDSAVYLCANSLGITSTDTQYFGPGTRLTVL.

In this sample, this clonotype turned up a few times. This CDR3 is CATSSRQGYQPQHF. In DNA form, the CDR3 reads TGTGCCACCAGCAGTCGACAGGGGTATCAGCCCCAGCATTTT. J is TRBJ1-5 and V is TRBV15; 8 nucleotides match TRBD1. Germline V gene lookup returns CDR1 LNHNV and CDR2 YYDKDF (reference sequence). The CDR3 has 14 amino acids. With 3 bases clipped from V and 5 bases from J, the junction kept 3 bases outside the gene matches.

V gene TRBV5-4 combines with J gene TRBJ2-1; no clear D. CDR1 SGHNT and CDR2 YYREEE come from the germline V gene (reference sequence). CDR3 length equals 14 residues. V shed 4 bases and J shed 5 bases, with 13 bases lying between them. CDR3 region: CASSPRTENNEQFF. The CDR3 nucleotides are TGTGCCAGCAGCCCGAGGACGGAGAACAATGAGCAGTTCTTC.